The 12 T cell receptor beta chains below all came from one sample that was sequenced in a study of shared clonotypes between healthy human individuals. The table came from immunoSEQ multiplex PCR; TCRdb's copy has only in-frame clones and leaves some out. The top ten clones hold about 1.7% of a sample with around 1,900,000 clones, roughly 93% of them seen once. Naive-designated CD8 cells lacked CD45RO, were positively enriched for CCR7, and omitted terminally differentiated effector memory CD45RA+ cells. Sequencing used naive CD8+ T cells from PBMCs. These receptors all stem from a man between 18 and 35 years old in good health. Some clones in this sample may be carry-over from other donors' samples.

The V call is TRBV7-9, the J call TRBJ2-1, with D perhaps TRBD1 (6 bases). The length of the CDR3 is 13 residues. The germline V gene has CDR1 SEHNR and CDR2 FQNEAQ (reference sequence). The CDR3, as DNA: TGTGCATTAACAGGGATCCCTTACAATGAGCAGTTCTTC. This translates into CALTGIPYNEQFF.

The rearrangement uses TRBV5-1 and TRBJ1-2; D not resolved. Trimming removed 4 bases from V and 3 bases from J, with 16 bases in between. The CDR3 totals 15 residues. Germline V lookup: CDR1 SGHRS, CDR2 YFSETQ. CDR3 sequence reads: CASSPGPGGDYGYTF. The CDR3 region has the DNA TGCGCCAGCAGCCCTGGGCCAGGCGGGGACTATGGCTACACCTTC.

This sequence joins TRBV6-5 and TRBJ2-7, with D perhaps matching TRBD1 (7 bases). The V end lost 2 bases, the J end lost 4 bases, and 15 bases lay between the germline ends. CDR3 length: 15 residues. CDR1 is MNHEY, CDR2 SVGAGI, per germline. The CDR3 here is CASSYDLQGRYEQYF. DNA of the CDR3: TGTGCCAGCAGTTACGATCTACAGGGGAGGTACGAGCAGTACTTC.

As to this clone: Other DNA variants within this sample encode the same CDR3. This rearrangement joins TRBV4-1 to TRBJ2-7; perhaps TRBD1 as D (5 bases). The CDR3 has 14 residues. CDR1 is MGHRA and CDR2 is YSYEKL in the germline V gene. The ends were cut back, 1 base at V and 2 bases at J, with 9 bases in the middle. The CDR3 reads CASSQVAGPYEQYF. CDR3 DNA sequence: TGCGCCAGCAGCCAAGTCGCAGGGCCCTACGAGCAGTACTTC.

The chain carries TRBV10-3 and TRBJ1-2, with D possibly being TRBD1 (6 bases). Germline values: CDR1 ENHRY, CDR2 SYGVKD. The CDR3 loop spans 14 amino acids. Trimming removed 4 bases at V and 8 bases at J, with 17 bases between. The CDR3 here is CAISGGAAGHGYTF. DNA of the CDR3: TGTGCCATCAGTGGGGGGGCAGCGGGGCACGGCTACACCTTC.

J is TRBJ2-2 and V is TRBV19; TRBD2 aligns across 7 bases. Germline CDR1 LNHDA, CDR2 SQIVND (reference sequence). Losses at the gene ends were 2 bases for V and 6 bases for J; bases not matched to a gene: 9. CDR3 size: 16 residues. The CDR3 reads CASSIHPREGAGELFF. The CDR3 coding sequence is TGTGCCAGTAGTATACATCCGAGGGAGGGCGCCGGGGAGCTGTTTTTT.

The genes are TRBV7-9 and TRBJ2-1, with 8 bases aligning to TRBD2. The CDR3 consists of 14 residues. V was pared by 5 bases and J by 8 bases, with 8 bases of the junction left unmatched. Germline values: CDR1 SEHNR, CDR2 FQNEAQ (reference sequence). This CDR3 is CASSPEPGGDEQFF. CDR3 DNA: TGTGCCAGCAGCCCCGAGCCCGGGGGGGATGAGCAGTTCTTC.

The chain recombines TRBV5-4 with TRBJ2-5, with a possible D match to TRBD2 (6 bases). Trimming removed 4 bases from V and 1 base from J, with 20 bases in between. Germline V gene sequence: CDR1 SGHNT, CDR2 YYREEE (reference sequence). This CDR3 has 17 amino acids. The CDR3 bases are TGTGCCAGCAGCCCGGGCCGTTACGGGGGTAGCCAAGAGACCCAGTACTTC. Encoded protein: CASSPGRYGGSQETQYF.

V is TRBV9 and J is TRBJ1-2, with D uncertain. The CDR3 length is 17 residues. V was trimmed by 3 bases and J by 4 bases, leaving 22 bases between them. Germline-derived CDR1 and CDR2 are SGDLS and YYNGEE. The chain's CDR3 is CASSGFTEGGFGYGYTF. CDR3 bases: TGTGCCAGCAGCGGATTCACCGAGGGTGGGTTCGGCTATGGCTACACCTTC.

The chain couples TRBV28 to TRBJ2-7, with D perhaps TRBD1 (6 bases). From germline, CDR1 is MDHEN and CDR2 SYDVKM. The length of the CDR3 is 15 residues. Between the trimmed V and J ends, which lost 2 bases and 2 bases, there was a span of 13 bases. The CDR3, as DNA: TGTGCCAGCAGTTTAGGGGGAGAGGGGGCCTACGAGCAGTACTTC. It is translated as CASSLGGEGAYEQYF.

As to this clone: The sample has other DNA sequences that encode this CDR3 too. The gene calls are TRBV7-8 and TRBJ1-1, with D hard to call. The CDR3 contains 12 residues. The germline V gene has CDR1 SGHVS and CDR2 FQNEAQ. Trimming took 4 bases from V and 2 from J, leaving 5 bases between them. CDR3 protein: CASSSPNTEAFF. CDR3 nucleotides: TGTGCCAGCAGCTCTCCAAACACTGAAGCTTTCTTT.

Concerning this clone: This sample includes further DNA sequences coding for the same CDR3. The V gene is TRBV7-9, the J gene TRBJ1-1; D ambiguous. The CDR3 runs to 15 residues. V lost 1 base to trimming and J lost 0 bases, with 9 bases between them. Germline V CDR1 and CDR2: SEHNR, FQNEAQ (reference sequence). The CDR3 sequence: CASSLDRGLNTEAFF. The CDR3 DNA follows: TGTGCCAGCAGCTTAGATCGCGGCCTGAACACTGAAGCTTTCTTT. The variable domain in full, completed from reference TRBV7-9 and TRBJ1-1, reads DTGVSQNPRHKITKRGQNVTFRCDPISEHNRLYWYRQTLGQGPEFLTYFQNEAQLEKSRLLSDRFSAERPKGSFSTLEIQRTEQGDSAMYLCASSLDRGLNTEAFFGQGTRLTVV.